The 10 T cell receptor beta chains below were found in one sample sequenced in a study of blood T cell repertoires in COVID-19. Clones were sequenced by immunoSEQ multiplex PCR, and TCRdb holds only the in-frame ones, with some missing. The sample shows roughly 350,000 clones, roughly 85% of them seen only once. Input material: peripheral blood. The receptors shown here come from a woman in her late teens or twenties with acute or convalescent COVID-19.

V usage is TRBV28 and J usage is TRBJ1-2; the D is unclear. The CDR3 length is 13 residues. CDR1 is MDHEN and CDR2 is SYDVKM in the germline V gene. Trimming cost V 6 bases and J 5 bases, with 13 bases left between them. CDR3 loop: CASRQPVAYGYTF. CDR3 bases: TGTGCCAGCAGGCAACCGGTTGCATATGGCTACACCTTC.

The rearrangement joins TRBV28 to TRBJ1-1, with D tentatively TRBD1 (5 bases). Germline V lookup: CDR1 MDHEN, CDR2 SYDVKM. CDR3 length equals 14 residues. V lost 7 bases and J 5 bases, leaving 17 bases between the germline ends. The CDR3: CASNTIRGWTEAFF. CDR3 coding DNA: TGTGCCAGCAACACCATAAGGGGCTGGACTGAAGCTTTCTTT.

This chain connects TRBV15 to TRBJ1-2; possibly TRBD1 for D (6 bases). Trimming removed 4 bases from V and 7 bases from J, with 16 bases in between. The CDR3 is 14 residues long. The V gene's germline CDR1 is LNHNV and CDR2 YYDKDF (reference sequence). The CDR3 coding sequence is TGTGCCACCAGCACATACAGGGAGGGCAGTGGCTACACCTTC. This gives the protein CATSTYREGSGYTF.

The J gene is TRBJ1-6, the V gene TRBV2; 9 bases map to TRBD1. The J segment lost 13 bases and the V segment lost 6 bases, leaving 10 bases of the junction unmatched. CDR1 and CDR2 from the germline V gene are SNHLY and FYNNEI. The CDR3 loop spans 14 amino acids. The CDR3 coding sequence is TGTGCCAGCAGCGAACAGGGGGCTGTGTTCCCCCTCCACTTT. Amino acid sequence: CASSEQGAVFPLHF. The variable domain in full, completed from reference TRBV2 and TRBJ1-6, reads EPEVTQTPSHQVTQMGQEVILRCVPISNHLYFYWYRQILGQKVEFLVSFYNNEISEKSEIFDDQFSVERPDGSNFTLKIRSTKLEDSAMYFCASSEQGAVFPLHFGNGTRLTVT.

This clone came up a few times. The chain carries TRBV24-1 and TRBJ1-2; 9 bases align to TRBD1. V lost 7 bases, J lost 8 bases, and 7 bases stayed unmatched. Per germline, CDR1 KGHDR and CDR2 SFDVKD. CDR3 size: 13 residues. This CDR3 is CATSQGQGRGYTF. Here the CDR3 DNA reads TGTGCCACCAGCCAGGGACAGGGTCGGGGCTACACCTTC.

This sequence joins TRBV24-1 and TRBJ2-1, with 11 bases matching TRBD1. CDR1 and CDR2 from the germline V gene are KGHDR and SFDVKD. This CDR3 comprises 16 residues. After removal of 4 bases from V and 8 bases from J, the junction contained 9 bases not matched to a gene. The CDR3 coding sequence is TGTGCCACCAGTGAGCGGACAGGGGGCGAGGTCGATGAGCAGTTCTTC. Translation gives CATSERTGGEVDEQFF.

The chain links TRBV15 to TRBJ1-1; no firm D call. V lost 0 bases to trimming and J lost 7 bases, with 18 bases between them. This CDR3 contains 16 residues. Germline CDR1 reads LNHNV; CDR2 reads YYDKDF (reference sequence). The CDR3 DNA is TGTGCCACCAGCAGAGATATAAGCGCCCTCGATCTTGAAGCTTTCTTT. Translated: CATSRDISALDLEAFF.

The chain recombines TRBV10-2 with TRBJ1-3, with 8 bases fitting TRBD1. The trim removed 7 bases at V and 2 bases at J, leaving 10 bases unmatched. This CDR3 spans 16 amino acids. Germline CDR1 is WSHSY and CDR2 is SAAADI. CDR3 in DNA: TGCGCCAGCACTGATCGACAGGGGTTTACTGGAAACACCATATATTTT. This gives the protein CASTDRQGFTGNTIYF.

This chain links TRBV11-3 with TRBJ2-1; the match to TRBD1 covers 11 bases. Germline assignment: CDR1 SGHNT and CDR2 YENEEA. Germline trimming cut 2 bases from V and 4 bases from J; bases unmatched to any gene: 7. The CDR3 is made up of 17 amino acids. The CDR3 loop reads CASSLFPGTGGYNEQFF. For the CDR3, the DNA is TGTGCCAGCAGCTTATTCCCCGGGACAGGGGGGTACAATGAGCAGTTCTTC.

This chain connects TRBV6-6 to TRBJ2-1; no clear D. Germline V gives CDR1 MNHNY, CDR2 SVGAGI (reference sequence). The V and J ends lost 7 bases and 5 bases respectively, with 15 bases between them. This CDR3 contains 14 residues. The CDR3 region is CASTFGDFNNEQFF. The CDR3 region has the DNA TGTGCCAGCACCTTTGGCGACTTTAACAATGAGCAGTTCTTC.